This T cell receptor (beta chain) was profiled in a study of OX40 agonist ivuxolimab in advanced cancers. General observations from the study: It was not determined which antigens were specifically recognized by the peripheral T cells that had undergone clonal expansion.

The cohort excluded patients with autoimmune disease history or systemic immunosuppression. This CDR3 has 14 amino acids. The J segment lost 4 bases and the V segment lost 2 bases, leaving 4 bases of the junction unmatched. Germline CDR1 reads SGHNT; CDR2 reads YYREEE (reference sequence). This clone was picked up one time. Its antigen is still unknown. Profiled with immunoSEQ multiplex PCR; TCRdb holds only in-frame clones, not every one. This sample has 60,000 to 85,000 clones; 94% occur once, and the top ten carry about a fifth. The rearrangement links TRBV5-4 to TRBJ1-2, with 8 bases fitting TRBD1. This TCR was recovered from an adult with an advanced solid tumor such as melanoma, head and neck, liver or kidney cancer. The sample in question was CD4+ or CD8+ T cells sorted from blood, obtained in a trial of the OX40 agonist ivuxolimab. Here the CDR3 reads CASSFGQGSYGYTF. Written as DNA, the CDR3 is TGTGCCAGCAGCTTTGGACAGGGAAGCTATGGCTACACCTTC.